Presented here are 17 T cell receptor beta chains from one specimen sequenced in a study of identical twins (dated by TCRdb to the mid-2010s). The library was obtained by 5' RACE. Sequencing instrument: Illumina HiSeq 2000. TCRdb handled the public reads itself, with Q25 trimming in fastp and clone calling in MiXCR, and kept productive beta chains. A single entry per CDR3 protein holds the most common genes and DNA from its merged rows. The sample table records roughly 240,000 distinct CDR3 sequences; roughly 7% of these occur just once. 3.6% of the sample is held by the ten biggest clonotypes. The data were also submitted as part of a second study, on yellow fever vaccine responses in identical twins.

Sequencing was carried out using memory (CD45RO+) T cells sorted from blood. This specimen's cell subset or site label, per the study, means: CD45RO+ enriched T cells. These receptors all stem from a young woman in good health.

The V and J genes are TRBV18 and TRBJ1-1; D is unclear. The germline V and J ends were trimmed by 3 bases and 4 bases, with 18 bases remaining between them. CDR1 is KGHSH, CDR2 LQKENI, per germline. The CDR3 is made up of 16 amino acids. In DNA form, the CDR3 reads TGTGCCAGCTCACCCGGTCTATTTAGTCAACCCACTGAAGCTTTCTTT. Translation gives CASSPGLFSQPTEAFF.

This clonotype was observed a few times. This rearrangement joins TRBV27 to TRBJ1-2, with D unclear. V lost 3 bases to trimming and J lost 1 base, with 18 bases between them. The CDR3 is made up of 17 amino acids. Germline loops: CDR1 MNHEY, CDR2 SMNVEV (reference sequence). The CDR3 region is CASSFVAIGRFNYGYTF. The CDR3 DNA reads TGTGCCAGCAGTTTCGTCGCTATTGGCAGATTTAACTATGGCTACACCTTC.

The table lists this clonotype with a few counts. The chain is built from TRBV7-2 and TRBJ2-1; the match to TRBD1 covers 8 bases. The CDR3 loop spans 15 amino acids. J gave up 8 bases and V 6 bases, and 12 bases lay outside the gene matches. The germline gives CDR1 SGHTA, CDR2 FQGNSA. The CDR3: CASSYRDRLGDEQFF. The CDR3 bases are TGTGCCAGCAGTTACCGGGACAGGCTCGGGGATGAGCAGTTCTTC.

This clonotype was seen more than once but under ten times. The chain is built from TRBV12-3 or TRBV12-4 and TRBJ2-1, with TRBD2 matching over 10 bases. The J segment lost 5 bases and the V segment lost 0 bases, leaving 7 bases of the junction unmatched. The CDR3 contains 17 residues. The CDR3 DNA reads TGTGCCAGCAGTTTAGCCCAAGCGGGAGGGTATGACAATGAGCAGTTCTTC. Translating it yields CASSLAQAGGYDNEQFF.

This clonotype was observed a handful of times. The chain couples TRBV29-1 to TRBJ2-1; TRBD2 agrees at 8 bases. In germline, CDR1 is SQVTM, CDR2 ANQGSEA. CDR3 length: 15 amino acids. V was clipped by 4 bases and J by 5 bases; unmatched bases: 10. CDR3 loop: CSVVLIGLANNEQFF. CDR3 DNA: TGCAGCGTTGTGCTAATAGGACTAGCAAACAATGAGCAGTTCTTC.

This clonotype was counted between two and nine times. The V call is TRBV11-2, the J call TRBJ2-2, with 8 bases that match TRBD1. Germline V gives CDR1 SGHAT, CDR2 FQNNGV. The CDR3 extends over 15 amino acids. J lost 5 bases, V lost 5 bases, and 7 bases had no gene match. The CDR3 nucleotides read TGTGCCAGCAGCCCCCGGACAGGGAGGACCGGGGAGCTGTTTTTT. Its translation is CASSPRTGRTGELFF.

The rearrangement uses TRBV12-3 or TRBV12-4 and TRBJ1-6; no reliable D call. The CDR3 has 13 residues. V lost 4 bases and J lost 7, with 8 bases in between. The CDR3 DNA follows: TGTGCCAGCAGTTGGGTACAGAATTCACCCCTCCACTTT. This gives the protein CASSWVQNSPLHF.

This clonotype was counted a few times. The chain has TRBV5-1 and TRBJ1-2; no firm D call. There are 15 residues in the CDR3. CDR1 is SGHRS, CDR2 YFSETQ, per germline. The germline V and J ends were trimmed by 0 bases and 7 bases, with 16 bases remaining between them. DNA for the CDR3: TGCGCCAGCAGCTTGGGGTGGGGATCTGAAGTTGGCTACACCTTC. Its protein product is CASSLGWGSEVGYTF.

This sequence joins TRBV6-5 and TRBJ1-5; D is uncertain. The CDR3 length is 12 residues. V shed 4 bases and J shed 8 bases, with 9 bases lying between them. CDR1 is MNHEY and CDR2 is SVGAGI in the germline V gene. The CDR3 DNA follows: TGTGCCAGCAGTTCCCCGGGGAAGCCCCAGCATTTT. Translated: CASSSPGKPQHF.

This chain joins TRBV6-1 and TRBJ1-6; D remains ambiguous. This CDR3 is built from 16 residues. Trimming removed 2 bases from V and 3 bases from J, with 11 bases in between. Germline-derived CDR1 and CDR2 are MNHNS and SASEGT. CDR3 amino acids: CASSESSNSYNSPLHF. CDR3 nucleotides: TGTGCCAGCAGTGAATCCTCGAACAGCTATAATTCACCCCTCCACTTT.

This clonotype was seen many times. The V and J genes are TRBV15 and TRBJ1-2; 8 bases are a match to TRBD1. This CDR3 is 13 amino acids long. Trimming took 7 bases from V and 8 from J; bases not matched to a gene: 9. CDR1 is LNHNV, CDR2 YYDKDF, per germline (reference sequence). The CDR3 here is CATTKDRVGGYTF. The CDR3, as DNA: TGTGCCACCACCAAGGACAGGGTCGGAGGCTACACCTTC.

This clonotype was counted a few times. The chain uses TRBV19 and TRBJ2-4; D uncertain. The V gene's germline CDR1 is LNHDA and CDR2 SQIVND (reference sequence). This CDR3 is built from 14 residues. Trimming took 4 bases from V and 1 from J, leaving 8 bases between them. CDR3 nucleotide sequence: TGTGCCAGTAGTACCTCGGCGGCCAAAAACATTCAGTACTTC. Encoded protein: CASSTSAAKNIQYF.

This clonotype has more than one count but fewer than ten. V is TRBV20-1 and J is TRBJ2-1; 7 nucleotides match TRBD2. CDR3 length equals 15 residues. Trimming at V came to 0 bases and at J to 3 bases, leaving 5 bases not matched to a gene. CDR1 is DFQATT, CDR2 SNEGSKA, per germline (reference sequence). The CDR3 DNA sequence: TGCAGTGCTAGAGAGGCTAGCGGAGTCTACAATGAGCAGTTCTTC. This encodes CSAREASGVYNEQFF.

In the case of this clonotype: Since a much larger clone is just one base distant, this may be a read error. The chain links TRBV5-1 to TRBJ2-2, with D perhaps TRBD1 (5 bases). This CDR3 is 14 amino acids long. Germline CDR1 is SGHRS and CDR2 is YFSETQ. V shed 4 bases and J shed 3 bases, with 10 bases lying between them. CDR3 residues: CASSAIGDTGELFF. CDR3 sequence (DNA): TGCGCCAGCAGCGCGATAGGGGACACCGGGGAGCTGTTTTTT.

The rearrangement uses TRBV5-1 and TRBJ2-3, with D possibly matching TRBD2 (5 bases). The CDR3 has 16 amino acids. CDR1 and CDR2 from the germline V gene are SGHRS and YFSETQ. Trimming took 0 bases from V and 2 from J, leaving 13 bases between them. DNA for the CDR3: TGCGCCAGCAGCTTGGTTCCAGCGGTAAACACAGATACGCAGTATTTT. It is translated as CASSLVPAVNTDTQYF.

This clonotype came up a few times. V is TRBV28 and J is TRBJ1-1, with D uncertain. With 7 bases removed from V and 0 bases from J, the gap between germline ends came to 3 bases. The germline V gene has CDR1 MDHEN and CDR2 SYDVKM. The CDR3 runs 11 residues. This CDR3 is CASTVNTEAFF. CDR3 sequence (DNA): TGTGCCAGCACGGTGAACACTGAAGCTTTCTTT.

V and J are TRBV28 and TRBJ1-5, with no clear D. There are 13 residues in the CDR3. Germline-derived CDR1 and CDR2 are MDHEN and SYDVKM. V shed 6 bases and J shed 4 bases, with 10 bases lying between them. The CDR3 nucleotides are TGTGCCAGCAGGCCGCCCATGAATCAGCCCCAGCATTTT. This sequence encodes CASRPPMNQPQHF.